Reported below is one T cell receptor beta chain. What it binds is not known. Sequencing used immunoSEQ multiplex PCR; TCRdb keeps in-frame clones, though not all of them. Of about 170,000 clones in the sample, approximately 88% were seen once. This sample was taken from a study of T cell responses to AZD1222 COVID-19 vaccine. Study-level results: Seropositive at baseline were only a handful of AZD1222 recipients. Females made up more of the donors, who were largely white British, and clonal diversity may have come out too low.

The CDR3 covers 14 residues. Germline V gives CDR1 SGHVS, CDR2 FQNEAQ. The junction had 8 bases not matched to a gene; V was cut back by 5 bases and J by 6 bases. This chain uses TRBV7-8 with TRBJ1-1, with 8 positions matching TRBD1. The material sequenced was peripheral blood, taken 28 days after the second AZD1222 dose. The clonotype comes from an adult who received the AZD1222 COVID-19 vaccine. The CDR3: CASSPTGGHAEAFF. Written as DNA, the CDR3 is TGTGCCAGCAGCCCCACAGGGGGGCACGCTGAAGCTTTCTTT.